The clone carrying this T cell receptor beta chain was seen a few times. TCRdb re-called the 5' RACE reads with MiXCR, one entry per CDR3 protein. The profile shows 35,000 to 50,000 distinct CDR3 sequences, 3.1% of them singletons. This entry belongs to a study of spatial heterogeneity in lung cancer. The overall study: The library had UMIs, and each TCR and UMI pair averaged more than ten raw reads.

As for time point: sample taken at primary tumor resection. Untreated early-stage non-small cell lung cancer patients, fewer than 85 in total, were the donors. The input material, whole RNA from tumor, nontumor lung or frozen PBMC, was sequenced unsorted. CDR1 and CDR2 (germline): SGHAT, FQNNGV. The germline V and J ends were trimmed by 0 bases and 5 bases, with 11 bases remaining between them. The CDR3 covers 15 residues. Source: normal lung tissue next to the tumor, taken at surgery. This TCR was recovered from a male donor with early-stage non-small cell lung cancer. V is TRBV11-2 and J is TRBJ1-5; weak D call: TRBD1 (6 bases). CDR3 coding DNA: TGTGCCAGCAGCTTAGACGGGGACAATTATCAGCCCCAGCATTTT. Its translation is CASSLDGDNYQPQHF.